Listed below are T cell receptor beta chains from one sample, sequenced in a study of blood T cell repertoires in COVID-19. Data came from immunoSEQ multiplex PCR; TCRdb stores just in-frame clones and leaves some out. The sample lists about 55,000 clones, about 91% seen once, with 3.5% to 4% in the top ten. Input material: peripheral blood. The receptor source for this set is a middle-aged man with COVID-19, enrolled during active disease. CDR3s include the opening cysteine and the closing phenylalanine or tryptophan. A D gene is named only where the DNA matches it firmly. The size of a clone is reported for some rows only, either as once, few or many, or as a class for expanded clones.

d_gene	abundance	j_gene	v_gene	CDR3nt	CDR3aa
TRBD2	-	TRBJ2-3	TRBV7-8	TGTGCCAGCAGCTTAATAAGTAGGGGGAGAGCGGGAGAGAAGTCAGATACGCAGTATTTT	CASSLISRGRAGEKSDTQYF
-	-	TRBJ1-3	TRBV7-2	TGTGCCAGCAGCTTGAGGGCCCACGGCAGCTCTGGAAACACCATATATTTT	CASSLRAHGSSGNTIYF
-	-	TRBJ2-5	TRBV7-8	TGTGCCAGCAGCTTATCTCGTTTGGAGACCCAGTACTTC	CASSLSRLETQYF
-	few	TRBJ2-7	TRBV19	TGTGCCAGCCAAGGAGACGGCTCCTACGAGCAGTACTTC	CASQGDGSYEQYF
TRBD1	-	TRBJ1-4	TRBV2	TGTGCCAGCAGAGCTAGGACAGGAGCTAATGAAAAACTGTTTTTT	CASRARTGANEKLFF
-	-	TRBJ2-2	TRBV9	TGTGCCAGCAGCGTAGGCGGCGGAACCACCGGGGAGCTGTTTTTT	CASSVGGGTTGELFF
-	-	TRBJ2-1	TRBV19	TGTGCCAGTAGGGCCGGGACACAGGGCTACAATGAGCAGTTCTTC	CASRAGTQGYNEQFF
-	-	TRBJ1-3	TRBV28	TGTGCCAGCAGAGACCCGACAGGCTCCTCTGGAAACACCATATATTTT	CASRDPTGSSGNTIYF
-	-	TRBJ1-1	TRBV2	TGTGCCAGCGGGAAACGAGCACTTTGGAGCGGTGGAACTGAAGCTTTCTTT	CASGKRALWSGGTEAFF
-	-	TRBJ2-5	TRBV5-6	TGTGCCAGCAGCCCCCTTGGCCCGGGCCAAGAGACCCAGTACTTC	CASSPLGPGQETQYF
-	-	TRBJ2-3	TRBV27	TGTGCCAGCAGTTCACAGGGAAGCACAGATACGCAGTATTTT	CASSSQGSTDTQYF